This record concerns one T cell receptor beta chain sequence. Trimming cost V 1 base and J 4 bases; bases outside gene matches: 5. The CDR3 is made up of 15 amino acids. CDR1 and CDR2 from the germline V gene are SGHRS and YFSETQ. The treatment: preoperative locoregional IRX-2 cytokine immunotherapy. Preoperative locoregional IRX-2 cytokine immunotherapy was tested in the phase Ib source study. These data belong to a study of preoperative IRX-2 immunotherapy in early breast cancer. The protocol was immunoSEQ multiplex PCR, while the TCRdb copy is restricted to in-frame clones and leaves out a portion. The sample lists approximately 96,000 clones; 86% were seen once.

The sample consisted of tumor tissue, taken after IRX-2 immunotherapy. V is TRBV5-1 and J is TRBJ1-1, with TRBD1 matching over 9 bases. This TCR was recovered from a human donor with breast cancer. In nucleotides, the CDR3 is TGCGCCAGCAGCTTGAACCCGGGACAGGGCACTGAAGCTTTCTTT. As protein: CASSLNPGQGTEAFF.